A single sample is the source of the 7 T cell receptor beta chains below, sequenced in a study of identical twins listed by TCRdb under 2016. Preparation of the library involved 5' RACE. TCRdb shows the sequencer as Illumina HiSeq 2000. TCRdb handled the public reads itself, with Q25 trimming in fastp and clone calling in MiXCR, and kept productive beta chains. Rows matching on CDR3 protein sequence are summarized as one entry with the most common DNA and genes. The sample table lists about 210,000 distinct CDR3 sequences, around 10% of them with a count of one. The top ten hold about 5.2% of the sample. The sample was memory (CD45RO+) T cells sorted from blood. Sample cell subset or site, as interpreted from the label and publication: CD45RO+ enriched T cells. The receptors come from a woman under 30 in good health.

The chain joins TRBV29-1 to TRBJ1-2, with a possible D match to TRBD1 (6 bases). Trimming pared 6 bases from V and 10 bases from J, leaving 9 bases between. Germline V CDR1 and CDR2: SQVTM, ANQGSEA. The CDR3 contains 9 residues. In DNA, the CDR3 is TGCAGCGTGGGACATCCCTACACCTTC. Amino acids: CSVGHPYTF.

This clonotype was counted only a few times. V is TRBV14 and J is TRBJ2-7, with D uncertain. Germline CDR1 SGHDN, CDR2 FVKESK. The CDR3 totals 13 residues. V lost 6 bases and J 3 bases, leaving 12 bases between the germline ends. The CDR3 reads CASSPSSLYEQYF. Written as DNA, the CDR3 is TGTGCCAGCAGTCCTAGTAGTCTCTACGAGCAGTACTTC.

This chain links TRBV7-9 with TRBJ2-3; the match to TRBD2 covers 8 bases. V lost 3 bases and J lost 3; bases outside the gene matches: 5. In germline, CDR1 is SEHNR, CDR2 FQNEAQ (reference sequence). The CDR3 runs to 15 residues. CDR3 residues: CASSFFGGATDTQYF. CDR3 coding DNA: TGTGCCAGCAGCTTCTTCGGGGGGGCAACAGATACGCAGTATTTT. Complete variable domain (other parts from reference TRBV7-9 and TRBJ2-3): DTGVSQNPRHKITKRGQNVTFRCDPISEHNRLYWYRQTLGQGPEFLTYFQNEAQLEKSRLLSDRFSAERPKGSFSTLEIQRTEQGDSAMYLCASSFFGGATDTQYFGPGTRLTVL.

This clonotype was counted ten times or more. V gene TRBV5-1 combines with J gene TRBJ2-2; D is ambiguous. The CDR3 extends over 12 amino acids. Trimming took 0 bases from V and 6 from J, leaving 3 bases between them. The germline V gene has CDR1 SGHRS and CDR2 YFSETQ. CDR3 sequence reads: CASSLEAGELFF. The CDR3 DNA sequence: TGCGCCAGCAGCTTGGAAGCCGGGGAGCTGTTTTTT.

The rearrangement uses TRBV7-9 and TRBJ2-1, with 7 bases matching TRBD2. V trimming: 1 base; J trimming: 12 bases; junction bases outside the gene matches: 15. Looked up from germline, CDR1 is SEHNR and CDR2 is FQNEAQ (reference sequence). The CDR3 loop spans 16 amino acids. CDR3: CASSLVLGEGIRRQFF. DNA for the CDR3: TGTGCCAGCAGCTTAGTATTGGGGGAGGGCATACGTCGGCAGTTCTTC.

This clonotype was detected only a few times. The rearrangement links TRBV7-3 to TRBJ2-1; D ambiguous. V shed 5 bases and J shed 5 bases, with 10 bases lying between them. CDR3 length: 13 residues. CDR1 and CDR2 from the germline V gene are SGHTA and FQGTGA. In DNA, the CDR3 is TGTGCCAGCAGCCGGATGATTGACAATGAGCAGTTCTTC. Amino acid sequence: CASSRMIDNEQFF.

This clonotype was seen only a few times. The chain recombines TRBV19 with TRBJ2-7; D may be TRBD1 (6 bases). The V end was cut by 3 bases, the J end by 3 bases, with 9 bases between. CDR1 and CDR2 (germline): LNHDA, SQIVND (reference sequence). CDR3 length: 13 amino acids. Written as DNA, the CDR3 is TGTGCCAGTAGTATCGGACAGCACTACGAGCAGTACTTC. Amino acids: CASSIGQHYEQYF.